Here is one TCR beta chain with its context. The germline gene is not matched at one end of the junction; a read error may be the cause. This sample stems from a study of blood T cell repertoires in COVID-19. Overall study: PBMCs, B-cell-depleted T cells, or T cells provided the cDNA or gDNA that made up the material.

Clones were read by immunoSEQ multiplex PCR, and TCRdb kept only the in-frame ones, dropping some. Among 200,000 or so clones listed, approximately 80% were seen once. Germline values: CDR1 MDHEN, CDR2 SYDVKM. There are 12 residues in the CDR3. V and J are TRBV28 and TRBJ1-6, with unresolved D. Source material: peripheral blood. This sequence was found in a man aged 60 to 69 with COVID-19, enrolled during active disease. CDR3 amino acids: CASSLYSSPLHF. Here the CDR3 DNA reads TGTGCCAGCAGTTTATATAGTTCACCCCTCCACTTT.